This T cell receptor delta chain emerged from a study of gamma-delta T cells after stem cell transplantation. About this clone itself: It is likely a read error: a sequence one base away is far more abundant. Other DNA sequences from this sample encode an identical CDR3 as well.

TCRdb applied CATT to the RT-PCR reads for clone calling. The table has over 2,000 delta-chain clones, approximately 3.1% seen once. Losses at the gene ends were 3 bases for V and 8 bases for J; bases not matched to a gene: 34. CDR3 size: 24 residues. Germline V gene sequence: CDR1 TSWWSYY, CDR2 QGS. Sample: gamma-delta T cells. This TCR was recovered from a human donor. It is not recorded whose cells these are; they may come from a transplant donor. The chain is built from TRDV1 and TRDJ2, with 9 bases fitting TRDD3. In DNA form, the CDR3 reads TGTGCTCTTGGGGACCCCTGCCTTCGGACGGCGGTCTGGGGGATTTGTCCGGGACGCGCACAACTCTTCTTT. Encoded protein: CALGDPCLRTAVWGICPGRAQLFF.